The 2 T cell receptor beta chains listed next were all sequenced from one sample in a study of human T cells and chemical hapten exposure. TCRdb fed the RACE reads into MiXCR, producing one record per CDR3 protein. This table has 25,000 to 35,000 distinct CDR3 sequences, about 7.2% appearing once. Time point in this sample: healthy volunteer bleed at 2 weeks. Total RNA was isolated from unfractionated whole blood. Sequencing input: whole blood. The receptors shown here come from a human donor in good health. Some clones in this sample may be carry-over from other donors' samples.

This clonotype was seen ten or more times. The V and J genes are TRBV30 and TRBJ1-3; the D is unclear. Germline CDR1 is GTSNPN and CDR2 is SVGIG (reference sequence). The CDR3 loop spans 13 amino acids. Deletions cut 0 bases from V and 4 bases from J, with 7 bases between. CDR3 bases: TGTGCCTGGAGTGTACGTAACGGAAACACCATATATTTT. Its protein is CAWSVRNGNTIYF.

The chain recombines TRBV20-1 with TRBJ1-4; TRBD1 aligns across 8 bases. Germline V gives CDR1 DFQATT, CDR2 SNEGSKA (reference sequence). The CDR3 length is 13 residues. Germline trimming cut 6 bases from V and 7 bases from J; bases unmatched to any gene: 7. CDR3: CSASGGGGEKLFF. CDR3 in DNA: TGCAGTGCCTCAGGGGGCGGCGGTGAAAAACTGTTTTTT.